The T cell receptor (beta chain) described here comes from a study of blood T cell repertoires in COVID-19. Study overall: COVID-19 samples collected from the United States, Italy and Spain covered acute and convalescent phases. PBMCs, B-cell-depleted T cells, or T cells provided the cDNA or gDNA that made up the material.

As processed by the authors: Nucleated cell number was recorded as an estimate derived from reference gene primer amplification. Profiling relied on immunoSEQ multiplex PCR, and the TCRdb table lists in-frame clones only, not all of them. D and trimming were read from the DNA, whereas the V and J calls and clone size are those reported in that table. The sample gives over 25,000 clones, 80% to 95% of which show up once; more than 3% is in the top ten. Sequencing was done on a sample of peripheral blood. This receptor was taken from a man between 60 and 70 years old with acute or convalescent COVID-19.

CDR3 DNA: TGCAGCGGGGGTCGGTCCATGAACACTGAAGCTTTCTTT. This codes for CSGGRSMNTEAFF. This sequence joins TRBV29-1 and TRBJ1-1, with D unresolved. The CDR3 runs to 13 residues. CDR1 is SQVTM, CDR2 ANQGSEA, per germline. V lost 7 bases and J lost 0, with 12 bases in between.